These 13 T cell receptor beta chains share one sample of origin, sequenced in a study of blood T cell repertoires in COVID-19 (dated by TCRdb to about 2020). Receptors were amplified or captured by the immunoSEQ multiplex PCR assay. TCRdb took over this immuneACCESS table, retaining in-frame rearrangements with V and J assigned. Such tables are incomplete; in checked studies, under half of the missing clones stem from an unresolved V gene, and the remainder is unexplained. The sample profile shows some 150,000 clones; around 82% of them were found once. The leading ten clones occupy approximately 5% of the sample. Material for sequencing was peripheral blood. All receptors derive from a woman in her fifties or sixties with acute or convalescent COVID-19.

The genes are TRBV12-5 and TRBJ2-1; 13 bases map to TRBD2. Germline V gives CDR1 LGHNT, CDR2 FRNRAP. V dropped 2 bases and J dropped 9; count of bases not matched to a gene: 7. The CDR3 has 16 amino acids. CDR3 region: CASGLSRTSGGSEQFF. DNA for the CDR3: TGTGCTAGTGGTTTGTCCCGGACTAGCGGGGGTAGTGAGCAGTTCTTC.

The rearrangement joins TRBV7-9 to TRBJ2-7; 7 bases fit TRBD1. CDR3 length: 15 amino acids. Looked up from germline, CDR1 is SEHNR and CDR2 is FQNEAQ (reference sequence). V dropped 1 base and J dropped 9; count of bases not matched to a gene: 12. The CDR3 sequence: CASSLGGQDAPGQYF. As DNA, the CDR3 is TGTGCCAGCAGCTTAGGAGGACAGGACGCGCCTGGGCAGTACTTC.

This clone is a singleton in its sample. The V gene is TRBV25-1, the J gene TRBJ2-5, with a tentative D call TRBD2 (6 bases). The length of the CDR3 is 14 residues. The V gene lost 3 bases and the J gene lost 5 bases, with 13 bases spanning the gap. The germline V gene encodes CDR1 MGHDK and CDR2 SYGVNS. The CDR3 sequence is CASSDIRRGETQYF. CDR3 bases: TGTGCCAGCAGTGATATTAGGCGGGGTGAGACCCAGTACTTC.

The V gene is TRBV6-5, the J gene TRBJ1-3; the match to TRBD1 covers 7 bases. The CDR3 length is 15 residues. Germline lookup yields CDR1 MNHEY and CDR2 SVGAGI. With V trimmed by 7 bases and J by 6 bases, 12 bases remained unmatched. CDR3 sequence (DNA): TGTGCCAGCAACTTCGGGACAGACTGGGAAAACACCATATATTTT. Protein sequence: CASNFGTDWENTIYF.

This clone was observed a few times. The gene calls are TRBV6-2 or TRBV6-3 and TRBJ1-3; D remains ambiguous. Germline V gene data show CDR1 as MNHEY and CDR2 as SVGEGT. The CDR3 has 14 amino acids. The V end lost 1 base, the J end lost 1 base, and 5 bases lay between the germline ends. CDR3 region: CASSYFGSGNTIYF. In DNA form, the CDR3 reads TGTGCCAGCAGTTACTTCGGTTCTGGAAACACCATATATTTT.

This clone was seen only a few times. This chain joins TRBV18 and TRBJ1-2; D is unresolved. In germline, CDR1 is KGHSH, CDR2 LQKENI. The length of the CDR3 is 13 residues. The V end lost 2 bases, the J end lost 6 bases, and 10 bases lay between the germline ends. The CDR3 nucleotides are TGTGCCAGCTCACCAAGAAATGAGGATGGCTACACCTTC. Its protein product is CASSPRNEDGYTF.

The chain combines TRBV19 with TRBJ1-1, with D perhaps matching TRBD1 (6 bases). The CDR3 consists of 15 residues. CDR1 and CDR2 from the germline V gene are LNHDA and SQIVND (reference sequence). Trimming left V 8 bases short and J 1 base short, with 17 bases between. The CDR3 nucleotides are TGTGCCAGTTGGGCCGGGGGGCGCGGGAACACTGAAGCTTTCTTT. Translated: CASWAGGRGNTEAFF.

The chain joins TRBV19 to TRBJ1-1, with D possibly matching TRBD1 (5 bases). The V gene's germline CDR1 is LNHDA and CDR2 SQIVND (reference sequence). The CDR3 is made up of 15 amino acids. Trimming took off 1 base at V and 4 bases at J, with 13 bases between the two ends. Here the CDR3 reads CASSIGGEGGTEAFF. Here the CDR3 DNA reads TGTGCCAGTAGTATAGGGGGGGAAGGCGGCACTGAAGCTTTCTTT.

This chain joins TRBV4-3 and TRBJ2-2, with a tentative D call TRBD2 (5 bases). The CDR3 consists of 18 residues. V gave up 4 bases and J gave up 1 base, with 19 bases separating them. Germline-derived CDR1 and CDR2 are LGHNA and YSLEER. The CDR3 coding sequence is TGCGCCAGCAGCCCCCACCTTACCACCGGACTGAACACCGGGGAGCTGTTTTTT. Protein: CASSPHLTTGLNTGELFF.

V gene TRBV7-6 combines with J gene TRBJ2-1; the D gene is possibly TRBD2 (6 bases). CDR1 and CDR2 from the germline V gene are SGHVS and FNYEAQ. The CDR3 loop spans 15 amino acids. V was clipped by 7 bases and J by 6 bases, with 19 bases between them. The CDR3 loop is CASTLSGGGTNEQFF. In DNA form, the CDR3 reads TGTGCCAGCACCCTTTCTGGTGGAGGGACCAATGAGCAGTTCTTC. Full variable domain (missing parts from reference TRBV7-6 and TRBJ2-1): GAGVSQSPRYKVTKRGQDVALRCDPISGHVSLYWYRQALGQGPEFLTYFNYEAQQDKSGLPNDRFSAERPEGSISTLTIQRTEQRDSAMYRCASTLSGGGTNEQFFGPGTRLTVL.

The table lists this clone with a few counts. The CDR3 is CASSFSGGLDGYTF. In DNA form, the CDR3 reads TGTGCCAGCAGCTTTTCAGGGGGCTTAGATGGCTACACCTTC. The chain carries TRBV9 and TRBJ1-2, with TRBD1 identical over 8 bases. CDR1 is SGDLS and CDR2 is YYNGEE in the germline V gene. V was clipped by 4 bases and J by 6 bases; unmatched bases: 8. CDR3 size: 14 residues. Using reference TRBV9 and TRBJ1-2 for the parts outside the CDR3, the full variable domain is DSGVTQTPKHLITATGQRVTLRCSPRSGDLSVYWYQQSLDQGLQFLIQYYNGEERAKGNILERFSAQQFPDLHSELNLSSLELGDSALYFCASSFSGGLDGYTFGSGTRLTVV.

The V and J genes are TRBV7-2 and TRBJ2-7, with TRBD1 matching over 7 bases. The germline CDR1 and CDR2 sequences are SGHTA and FQGNSA. CDR3 length: 16 residues. The junction had 13 bases not matched to a gene; V was cut back by 5 bases and J by 3 bases. The CDR3 DNA reads TGTGCCAGCAGCCCGAGGACAGGAGGTTTCCTCTACGAGCAGTACTTC. Protein product: CASSPRTGGFLYEQYF.

The chain has TRBV5-5 and TRBJ2-5; TRBD2 matches 7 bases. The CDR3 totals 16 residues. V gave up 0 bases and J gave up 0 bases; unmatched junction bases: 5. Germline V lookup: CDR1 SGHKS, CDR2 YYEKEE (reference sequence). CDR3 coding DNA: TGTGCCAGCAGCTTGGTTGGCGGGGGTGACCAAGAGACCCAGTACTTC. Protein: CASSLVGGGDQETQYF.